This passage covers 2 T cell receptor beta chains from one sample sequenced in a study of cytomegalovirus exposure and HLA in healthy donors. Only in-frame clones appear in the TCRdb table, and some are missing; sequencing was by immunoSEQ multiplex PCR. The sample consists of 65,000 or so clones, about 94% of them appearing once. Sequencing was done on a sample of PBMCs. The receptors originated from a man aged 18 to 29 in good health and CMV-seropositive.

This chain connects TRBV7-3 to TRBJ2-3, with D possibly TRBD1 on 6 matching bases. With 5 bases removed from V and 6 bases from J, the gap between germline ends came to 9 bases. The CDR3 is made up of 12 amino acids. CDR1 SGHTA and CDR2 FQGTGA come from the germline V gene. The CDR3 loop is CASSRGGDTQYF. The CDR3 DNA is TGTGCCAGCAGCAGAGGGGGTGATACGCAGTATTTT.

The chain combines TRBV10-3 with TRBJ1-1, with TRBD1 as a possible D gene (6 bases). The germline gives CDR1 ENHRY, CDR2 SYGVKD. Trimming took 6 bases from V and 4 from J, leaving 18 bases between them. There are 15 residues in the CDR3. For the CDR3, the DNA is TGTGCCATCAGCCCCAGTACGGGGGGCGGCACTGAAGCTTTCTTT. It specifies CAISPSTGGGTEAFF.